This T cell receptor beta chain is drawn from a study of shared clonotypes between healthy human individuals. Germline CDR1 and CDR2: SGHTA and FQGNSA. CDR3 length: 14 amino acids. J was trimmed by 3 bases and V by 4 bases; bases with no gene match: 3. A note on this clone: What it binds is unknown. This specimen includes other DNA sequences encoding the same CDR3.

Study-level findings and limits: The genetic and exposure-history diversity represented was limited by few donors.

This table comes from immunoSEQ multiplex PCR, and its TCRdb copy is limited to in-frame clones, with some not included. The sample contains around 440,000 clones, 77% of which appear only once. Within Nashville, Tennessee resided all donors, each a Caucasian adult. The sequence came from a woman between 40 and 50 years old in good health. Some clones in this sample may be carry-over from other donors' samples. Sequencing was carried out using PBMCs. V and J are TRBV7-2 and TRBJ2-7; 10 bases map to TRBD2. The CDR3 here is CASSSRLAGYEQYF. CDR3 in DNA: TGTGCCAGCAGCTCCCGACTAGCGGGCTACGAGCAGTACTTC. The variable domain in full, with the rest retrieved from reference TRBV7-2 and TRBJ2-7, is GAGVSQSPSNKVTEKGKDVELRCDPISGHTALYWYRQSLGQGLEFLIYFQGNSAPDKSGLPSDRFSAERTGGSVSTLTIQRTQQEDSAVYLCASSSRLAGYEQYFGPGTRLTVT.